This T cell receptor (beta chain) was profiled in a study of blood T cell repertoires in COVID-19. CDR1 is MNHEY, CDR2 SVGAGI, per germline. The CDR3 runs 13 residues. V was shortened by 6 bases and J by 8 bases, with 17 bases between the two germline ends. As originally analysed: Estimation of nucleated cell counts relied on the amplification of reference gene primers. Assay: immunoSEQ multiplex PCR; the TCRdb copy retains only in-frame clones and omits some. V and J calls and clone size are as listed in that table; D and trimming were resolved from the DNA. The table shows 150,000 to 200,000 clones, with more than 65% occurring only once.

Material: peripheral blood. The V and J genes are TRBV6-5 and TRBJ2-7; possibly TRBD1 for D (8 bases). The receptor's source is a human donor with acute or convalescent COVID-19. The donor label of this sample is uncertain. The CDR3 DNA is TGTGCCAGCAGGGGGGGGACAGGTTTAAAGCAGTACTTC. Translated, it gives CASRGGTGLKQYF.